The 2 T cell receptor beta chains given below trace back to one sample, sequenced in a study of cytomegalovirus exposure and HLA in healthy donors. PCR amplification relied on 60 Vbeta primers (plus 13 Jbeta primers). Data came from immunoSEQ multiplex PCR; TCRdb stores just in-frame clones and leaves some out. The data hold about 170,000 clones, with approximately 78% observed a single time. Sequencing was carried out using PBMCs. Source of these receptors: a male donor in good health and CMV-seronegative.

This clone is a singleton in its sample. The chain employs TRBV9 and TRBJ2-3; no reliable D call. CDR1 and CDR2 (germline): SGDLS, YYNGEE. This CDR3 contains 17 residues. Trimming took off 4 bases at V and 6 bases at J, with 24 bases between the two ends. CDR3 sequence reads: CASSPIPTSRVVDTQYF. As DNA, the CDR3 is TGTGCCAGCAGCCCCATCCCGACTTCCCGAGTCGTCGATACGCAGTATTTT.

The V and J genes are TRBV6-5 and TRBJ2-7; the D is unclear. The germline V and J ends were trimmed by 0 bases and 4 bases, with 16 bases remaining between them. The CDR3 runs to 16 residues. Germline values: CDR1 MNHEY, CDR2 SVGAGI. The CDR3 sequence is CASSYSTRLLPYEQYF. The DNA of the CDR3 is TGTGCCAGCAGTTACTCGACACGGCTACTTCCTTACGAGCAGTACTTC.